This T cell receptor beta chain originates from a study of cytomegalovirus exposure and HLA in healthy donors (dated by TCRdb to about 2017). With respect to the entire study: In an earlier analysis of 587 of the donors, about 260 Gb of sequence data and 117 million unique TCR beta sequences from 180 million or so T cells were reported. The T cell repertoires of roughly 660 subjects were profiled by immunosequencing and related to cytomegalovirus serostatus. Of the 398 genotyped donors, about 80% fell in the genetic ancestry cluster associated with self-reported Caucasian donors. To predict cytomegalovirus infection status, the study combined high-throughput TCR immunosequencing, statistical association of individual TCRs with disease status, and machine learning. Class I and class II HLA loci were covered by the typing at four-digit resolution. Every repertoire in the discovery cohort had been generated on one and the same sequencing platform. In addition to the first cohort of 650 to 750 subjects, a separate validation cohort of approximately 130 different subjects was used. Genome-wide SNP genotypes for about 55% of the roughly 670 donors were used in a later genetic analysis, which treated that subset as a discovery cohort. On average, approximately 250,000 unique TCR beta nucleotide sequences were sequenced per donor among 398 genotyped donors of the cohort, with 15% to 20% of those sequences being non-productive. Four to six DR-DQ haplotypes were handled as single units for association and clustering, since linkage in the cohort was strong. A later analysis re-analyzed previously published TCR beta repertoires from hundreds of donors and added high-resolution HLA genotyping to study TCR occurrence patterns. Rather than using new phenotypic data, the later analysis identified candidate immune exposures from TCR beta sequences and from how often those sequences occurred across donors. To decide whether each TCR beta V gene segment behaved as functional or pseudogenic, an earlier analysis of some 580 of the donors relied on high-throughput TCR beta sequencing. The number of typed donors differed by locus: about 620-630 for A, B, C, DRB1 and DQB1; some 500 for DQA1; some 590 for DPA1; and about 470 for DPB1. The aim of the study was to test whether cataloging public T cell receptors could identify signatures of past pathogen exposure. Donor age, sex, ethnicity and CMV serostatus were compiled alongside the repertoire data. Roughly 310 gigabases of sequencing data and 70 million to 100 million unique TCR sequences were included in an early release covering around 650 HLA-typed donors.

As concerns this clone: Its specific antigen is unknown. Per-base qualities were not stored, and no clone one base away is much larger.

Here is what the overall study found, with its caveats: Because counts were too low, 15 or so rarely observed V segments, including chromosome 9 orphons, were excluded from the earlier analysis of 587 of the donors. Across donors, most TCR sequences were observed very rarely, whereas some public TCRs were present in many individuals. Some IMGT-functional V segments, including TRBV6-2 and TRBV6-3, could not be told apart with the 87-base-pair reads, so those segments were excluded. Broadly in line with IMGT annotations, most TCR beta V segments showed up in productive rearrangements about 90% or about 30% of the time in an earlier analysis of several hundred of the donors. Because HLA typing was missing for some donors at each locus, association tests included only the typed subset. In a later analysis, several top co-occurrence clusters were reported to appear linked to parvovirus B19, influenza, CMV and Epstein-Barr virus. At a false discovery rate of 0.05, a later analysis linked under 20,000 TCR beta sequences to specific HLA alleles. It was suggested by the authors that the approach could potentially be generalized to other disease states and immunological phenotypes. The classifier was reported to diagnose cytomegalovirus status with high specificity and sensitivity in both the original cohort and the validation cohort. Only TCR beta chains were sequenced in this cohort, and the absence of alpha or paired-chain data limited detectable features. The study gave a list of more than 150 TCR beta chains associated with cytomegalovirus. Immune exposure information for the cohort was limited to CMV serostatus. A further reported finding was that TCR beta sequences accurately predicted the HLA-A and HLA-B alleles for most subjects in the first cohort. Linkage disequilibrium might explain the correlated functional status among segregating V segments, but an unknown experimental factor could not be excluded. The presence/absence analyses assumed that sequencing depth was roughly uniform across donors, and that assumption may not be true. A group of highly shared sequence variants was considered likely to be a technical artifact of the sequencing pipeline. Compared with equally common non-associated chains, HLA-associated TCR beta chains in a later analysis were more clonally expanded and had lower generation probabilities. Three of the identified cytomegalovirus-associated TCR beta chains were confirmed in vitro to be specific for cytomegalovirus antigens. According to a later analysis, most CMV-associated TCR beta chains appeared to be HLA-restricted, and the HLA associations seemed to be driven largely by CMV exposure. According to a later analysis, TCR association rates differed among HLA loci, with DRB1 alleles showing the most associated TCRs and HLA-C alleles showing the fewest. In a later genetic analysis, fewer N-insertions in productive TCRs were reported among donors in an Asian-associated ancestry cluster than the approximately 670-donor mean. An association between a missense DCLRE1C variant and V-gene and J-gene trimming of TCR beta chains was found in a later genetic analysis and replicated in an independent cohort. Strong co-occurrence of HLA alleles, especially DR and DQ, made assigning TCR associations to individual alleles difficult.

Spanning cysteine to phenylalanine, the CDR3 consists of 13 amino acids. CDR3 DNA is the only sequence kept; it has 39 bases, read in frame from the first base. Trimming at the junction amounts to 8 bases on V and 2 bases on J, and the germline ends lie 12 bases apart. Per the germline V gene, MRHNA is the CDR1 and SNTAGT is the CDR2. The cohort was made up of 500 to 800 healthy bone marrow donors. At the time of sampling, all cohort members were nominally healthy, though unrecorded immune exposures were likely present. The donor was CMV seropositive and belonged to the group of around 300 seropositive cohort members. A peripheral blood sample was collected from each donor, and TCR beta sequencing was performed on peripheral blood mononuclear cells. The Qiagen DNeasy Blood Extraction Kit was used to extract genomic DNA from the blood cell samples. The library was produced with the immunoSEQ multiplex PCR assay. For the multiplex PCR, a mixture combining 60 forward primers for TCR Vbeta segments and 13 reverse primers for TCR Jbeta segments was used. The CDR3 region of rearranged TCR beta genes was amplified from genomic DNA with a multiplex PCR assay. The amplified TCR beta libraries were sequenced on the Illumina HiSeq System as 87-base-pair reads. Per the source publication's procedure: A later analysis tallied roughly 78 million unique TCR beta chains across the 666 repertoires, and some 12 million of those chains were shared by two or more donors. A nearest-neighbor algorithm error-corrected the raw reads and collapsed the reads into unique sequences, merging closely related sequences to remove PCR and sequencing errors. Alignment of CDR3 sequences to IMGT reference sequences was used to assign V, D and J gene segments. For a sequence to be retained, a match of at least six nucleotides was required to both a V gene segment and a J gene segment. Rearrangements were called productive when the CDR3 lacked stop codons and stayed in frame with V and J; all others were non-productive. Following IMGT convention, CDR3 was defined as the stretch from the second conserved V-encoded cysteine up to the conserved J-encoded phenylalanine. Sequences without an unambiguous match to a single V gene segment were excluded from the earlier analysis of about 630 of the donors. In an earlier analysis of 587 of the donors, V segments were called functional above 56.7% productive rearrangements and were called segregating when the between-donor standard deviation exceeded 5%. A statistical classification framework was built to diagnose cytomegalovirus status from the catalog of TCR beta chain sequences. In a later analysis, V and J genes were assigned by comparing TCR nucleotide sequences against IMGT/GENE-DB human TR gene sequences. Using the TCRdist pipeline, a later analysis assigned CDR3 sequences along with most-parsimonious VDJ recombination scenarios. In a later analysis, every TCR beta chain was defined by the combination of its CDR3 amino acid sequence and its V-gene family, and reads without a unique V-gene family were dropped. In a later analysis, 450 to 600 highly shared, low-generation-probability nucleotide sequences were removed to address suspected cross-contamination and a sequencing artifact. In a later analysis, a clonal expansion index for each public chain was calculated from normalized within-repertoire ranks of inferred template counts. In a later analysis, generation probabilities were computed with a VDJ recombination model fitted to out-of-frame rearrangements, and the resulting probabilities were checked against IGoR. In a later analysis, TCR-TCR, TCR-HLA and TCR-CMV co-occurrence was scored with hypergeometric tests, and a repertoire-size bias correction was applied to TCR pairs. False discovery rates were estimated in a later analysis by permuting HLA or CMV assignments 20 times. A later analysis grouped co-occurring TCRs with DBSCAN, adding TCRdist sequence similarity when clustering within HLA-allele-positive subsets. For co-occurrence clustering, repertoires with fewer than 30,000 or more than 120,000 public chains were excluded, along with a handful of repertoires with anomalous nucleotide sharing. Imported from immuneACCESS, the table was reduced by TCRdb to in-frame sequences with V and J called. These copies leave out some clones; in studies compared against another copy, an unresolved V gene accounts for under half, and the cause of the remainder is not known. V and J calls plus clone size are reproduced from that table; the DNA served to infer D and trimming. In all, the sample holds 150,000 to 200,000 clones, and approximately 84% of those were seen once. Roughly 6% of the sample belongs to the ten largest clones.

The sequenced sample was PBMCs. The chain couples TRBV6-4 to TRBJ1-1; the D gene cannot be named for sure. This receptor was taken from a woman under 40 in good health and CMV-seropositive. The CDR3: CASAYSINTEAFF. The DNA is TGTGCCAGCGCGTACAGTATAAACACTGAAGCTTTCTTT.